Each of the 30 T cell receptor beta chains below was sequenced from the same sample in a study of shared clonotypes between healthy human individuals (dated by TCRdb to about 2020). Libraries were constructed by the immunoSEQ multiplex PCR assay. Drawn from immuneACCESS, this table holds only the in-frame rearrangements with V and J called that TCRdb kept. Clones are partly lost; checked studies trace under half to an unresolved V gene and leave the rest unexplained. The sample records around 1.9 million clones, roughly 93% of which are singletons. Together, the top ten hold about 1.7% of the sample. CD8 naive samples consisted of CD45RO-negative cells that were positively selected for CCR7, yielding a CD45RA+CCR7+ population without TemRA cells. The source material was naive CD8+ T cells from PBMCs. The sample's cell subset or site label is to be understood as: CD45RA+CCR7+. Receptors originate from a man between 18 and 35 years old in good health. Some clones in this sample may be carry-over from other donors' samples.

The rearrangement uses TRBV27 and TRBJ2-5, with a weak D call TRBD2 (6 bases). The germline V gene encodes CDR1 MNHEY and CDR2 SMNVEV (reference sequence). The CDR3 length is 13 residues. V was trimmed by 4 bases and J by 7 bases, leaving 13 bases between them. The CDR3 nucleotides are TGTGCCAGCAGTTCGACAGCCGGGGGGACCCAGTACTTC. Translating it yields CASSSTAGGTQYF.

In its sample, this clone was seen once. The chain couples TRBV2 to TRBJ2-1; TRBD1 or TRBD2 may be the D gene (5 bases each). This CDR3 contains 15 residues. Trimming took 8 bases from V and 4 from J, leaving 18 bases between them. Germline CDR1 and CDR2: SNHLY and FYNNEI. This chain's CDR3 is CASGTAESIYNEQFF. CDR3 nucleotide sequence: TGTGCCAGCGGGACGGCGGAAAGCATATACAATGAGCAGTTCTTC. Complete variable domain (other parts from reference TRBV2 and TRBJ2-1): EPEVTQTPSHQVTQMGQEVILRCVPISNHLYFYWYRQILGQKVEFLVSFYNNEISEKSEIFDDQFSVERPDGSNFTLKIRSTKLEDSAMYFCASGTAESIYNEQFFGPGTRLTVL.

The chain recombines TRBV4-1 with TRBJ2-2, with TRBD2 as a possible D gene (6 bases). The germline CDR1 and CDR2 sequences are MGHRA and YSYEKL. The CDR3 spans 18 residues. The V end was cut by 0 bases, the J end by 2 bases, with 16 bases between. The CDR3 loop is CASSQEVIGTYNTGELFF. DNA of the CDR3: TGCGCCAGCAGCCAAGAAGTCATCGGGACTTACAACACCGGGGAGCTGTTTTTT.

The V and J genes are TRBV11-2 and TRBJ2-7; D gene ambiguous. The germline V and J ends were trimmed by 3 bases and 5 bases, with 11 bases remaining between them. Per germline, CDR1 SGHAT and CDR2 FQNNGV. This CDR3 is built from 13 residues. This CDR3 reads CASSFPVGNEQYF. DNA of the CDR3: TGTGCCAGCAGCTTTCCGGTTGGGAACGAGCAGTACTTC.

The chain joins TRBV5-5 to TRBJ2-7; D not resolved. The CDR3 is 13 amino acids. The germline CDR1 and CDR2 sequences are SGHKS and YYEKEE (reference sequence). V lost 2 bases, J lost 2 bases, and 8 bases lay in between. CDR3 region: CASSLQTTYEQYF. The DNA for the CDR3 is TGTGCCAGCAGCTTACAGACGACCTACGAGCAGTACTTC. Combining the CDR3 with reference TRBV5-5 and TRBJ2-7 gives the whole variable domain DAGVTQSPTHLIKTRGQQVTLRCSPISGHKSVSWYQQVLGQGPQFIFQYYEKEERGRGNFPDRFSARQFPNYSSELNVNALLLGDSALYLCASSLQTTYEQYFGPGTRLTVT.

This rearrangement joins TRBV28 to TRBJ1-1, with 8 bases lining up with TRBD1. The CDR3 runs to 15 residues. Germline V gene lookup returns CDR1 MDHEN and CDR2 SYDVKM. Unmatched junction bases numbered 4, after V lost 1 base and J lost 3 bases. In DNA form, the CDR3 reads TGTGCCAGCAGTTTATCCCACAGGGGGGACACTGAAGCTTTCTTT. The encoded protein is CASSLSHRGDTEAFF.

On this clone: This same CDR3 is encoded by further DNA sequences in the sample. V usage is TRBV28 and J usage is TRBJ2-1; 10 bases fit TRBD2. This CDR3 contains 14 residues. V lost 5 bases to trimming and J lost 4 bases; unmatched junction nucleotides: 2. Germline CDR1 MDHEN, CDR2 SYDVKM. Written as DNA, the CDR3 is TGTGCCAGCAGTCTACTAGCGGGGTACAATGAGCAGTTCTTC. Protein: CASSLLAGYNEQFF.

Concerning this clone itself: At one end the junction does not follow the germline gene, possibly because of a read error. The chain employs TRBV27 and TRBJ2-1, with 12 bases matching TRBD2. CDR1 MNHEY and CDR2 SMNVEV come from the germline V gene (reference sequence). This CDR3 comprises 17 residues. The CDR3 loop is CASSLPDLAGGYNVQFF. Here the CDR3 DNA reads TGTGCCAGCAGTTTACCAGATCTAGCGGGAGGGTACAATGTGCAGTTCTTC.

The CDR3 loop is CASSPEVHRDTFFANTGELFF. The DNA for the CDR3 is TGTGCCAGCTCCCCAGAAGTTCATCGGGACACCTTCTTCGCGAACACCGGGGAGCTGTTTTTT. J is TRBJ2-2 and V is TRBV18; possible D gene TRBD1, 6 bases. Trimming took 6 bases from V and 0 from J, leaving 29 bases between them. CDR1 is KGHSH, CDR2 LQKENI, per germline. The CDR3 is 21 residues long.

The chain employs TRBV7-9 and TRBJ2-3; 9 positions match TRBD2. Germline CDR1 is SEHNR and CDR2 is FQNEAQ (reference sequence). Losses at the gene ends were 1 base for V and 5 bases for J; bases not matched to a gene: 7. The CDR3 is 16 amino acids. The CDR3 nucleotides are TGTGCCAGCAGCTTAGTCGTATTAGCGGGAGAAGATACGCAGTATTTT. The encoded protein is CASSLVVLAGEDTQYF.

V usage is TRBV5-8 and J usage is TRBJ2-7; either TRBD1 or TRBD2 may supply D (5 bases each). Per the germline V gene, CDR1 is SGHTS and CDR2 is YDEGEE. V was cut by 5 bases and J by 3 bases, with 18 bases left in between. CDR3 length equals 15 residues. The DNA of the CDR3 is TGTGCCAGCAGAAAGGGGTGGGAGTCTTACTACGAGCAGTACTTC. It specifies CASRKGWESYYEQYF.

This sequence joins TRBV6-1 and TRBJ2-2, with D hard to call. Germline CDR1 reads MNHNS; CDR2 reads SASEGT. The length of the CDR3 is 14 residues. V lost 1 base, J lost 0 bases, and 3 bases lay in between. The CDR3 sequence: CASSEGPNTGELFF. The CDR3 DNA sequence: TGTGCCAGCAGTGAAGGCCCGAACACCGGGGAGCTGTTTTTT.

The V gene is TRBV6-1, the J gene TRBJ2-1; D not resolved. CDR3 length: 13 amino acids. From germline, CDR1 is MNHNS and CDR2 SASEGT. Deletions cut 2 bases from V and 5 bases from J, with 7 bases between. The CDR3 reads CASSEMAHNEQFF. CDR3 coding DNA: TGTGCCAGCAGTGAAATGGCTCACAATGAGCAGTTCTTC.

This clone has a handful of counts. Other nucleotide sequences from this sample produce the same CDR3. J is TRBJ1-4 and V is TRBV27, with TRBD1 matching 8 bases. This CDR3 has 14 amino acids. Germline values: CDR1 MNHEY, CDR2 SMNVEV (reference sequence). The trim removed 2 bases at V and 8 bases at J, leaving 4 bases unmatched. CDR3 amino acids: CASSLAGGREKLFF. Written as DNA, the CDR3 is TGTGCCAGCAGTTTAGCAGGGGGCAGGGAAAAACTGTTTTTT.

This chain connects TRBV7-9 to TRBJ2-7; TRBD2 matches 9 bases. This CDR3 is 15 amino acids long. With V trimmed by 0 bases and J by 7 bases, 7 bases remained unmatched. Germline V CDR1 and CDR2: SEHNR, FQNEAQ (reference sequence). The DNA of the CDR3 is TGTGCCAGCAGCTTAGCGGCGGGAGGGGGTCCAGAGCAGTACTTC. Its translation is CASSLAAGGGPEQYF.

The chain employs TRBV7-9 and TRBJ1-1; no definite D call. CDR3 length: 15 residues. Germline CDR1 reads SEHNR; CDR2 reads FQNEAQ (reference sequence). Trimming cost V 5 bases and J 5 bases, with 18 bases left between them. The CDR3 reads CASSPKEPGLTEAFF. The CDR3 DNA sequence: TGTGCCAGCAGCCCCAAGGAACCTGGACTAACTGAAGCTTTCTTT.

The chain combines TRBV28 with TRBJ2-5; 8 bases line up with TRBD1. This CDR3 is 15 amino acids long. CDR1 MDHEN and CDR2 SYDVKM come from the germline V gene. J gave up 2 bases and V 3 bases, and 5 bases lay outside the gene matches. The CDR3 bases are TGTGCCAGCAGTTTGGGGACAGGAGAACAAGAGACCCAGTACTTC. Its protein is CASSLGTGEQETQYF. Full variable domain (rest looked up from reference TRBV28 and TRBJ2-5): DVKVTQSSRYLVKRTGEKVFLECVQDMDHENMFWYRQDPGLGLRLIYFSYDVKMKEKGDIPEGYSVSREKKERFSLILESASTNQTSMYLCASSLGTGEQETQYFGPGTRLLVL.

The rearrangement uses TRBV5-4 and TRBJ1-2, with 8 bases fitting TRBD1. Trimming removed 3 bases from V and 6 bases from J; junction bases left unmatched: 4. There are 13 residues in the CDR3. CDR1 and CDR2 (germline): SGHNT, YYREEE (reference sequence). CDR3 sequence: CASSSGQGDGYTF. The CDR3 DNA reads as TGTGCCAGCAGCTCTGGACAGGGAGATGGCTACACCTTC. The full variable domain, with the rest looked up from reference TRBV5-4 and TRBJ1-2, is ETGVTQSPTHLIKTRGQQVTLRCSSQSGHNTVSWYQQALGQGPQFIFQYYREEENGRGNFPPRFSGLQFPNYSSELNVNALELDDSALYLCASSSGQGDGYTFGSGTRLTVV.

This chain links TRBV5-1 with TRBJ2-3, with D unclear. The germline CDR1 and CDR2 sequences are SGHRS and YFSETQ. The germline V and J ends were trimmed by 1 base and 2 bases, with 8 bases remaining between them. CDR3 length: 14 amino acids. CDR3 sequence reads: CASSLWEPTDTQYF. Here the CDR3 DNA reads TGCGCCAGCAGCTTGTGGGAACCCACAGATACGCAGTATTTT.

The genes are TRBV5-1 and TRBJ2-7; D may be TRBD1 (5 bases). The CDR3 totals 13 residues. Germline assignment: CDR1 SGHRS and CDR2 YFSETQ. V was clipped by 2 bases and J by 3 bases, with 9 bases between them. The CDR3 spells CASSFGQNYEQYF. CDR3 DNA: TGCGCCAGCAGCTTTGGACAAAACTACGAGCAGTACTTC.

The gene calls are TRBV7-9 and TRBJ2-7; the D is unclear. V lost 5 bases, J lost 2 bases, and 19 bases lay in between. Germline-derived CDR1 and CDR2 are SEHNR and FQNEAQ (reference sequence). The CDR3 is made up of 16 amino acids. CDR3 coding DNA: TGTGCCAGCAGCCACGCTACGGACGGAAGAACCTACGAGCAGTACTTC. Its protein product is CASSHATDGRTYEQYF.

As concerns this clone: In the same sample, other DNA sequences code for this CDR3. The rearrangement uses TRBV11-2 and TRBJ2-3, with unresolved D. The V gene lost 4 bases and the J gene lost 0 bases, with 5 bases spanning the gap. This CDR3 has 13 amino acids. Germline V gene sequence: CDR1 SGHAT, CDR2 FQNNGV. The CDR3 spells CASSSFSTDTQYF. In DNA form, the CDR3 reads TGTGCCAGCAGCTCCTTTAGCACAGATACGCAGTATTTT.

This chain joins TRBV25-1 and TRBJ2-7; tentative D call: TRBD1 (6 bases). V was pared by 3 bases and J by 5 bases, with 14 bases between. The CDR3 is made up of 14 amino acids. CDR1 and CDR2 from the germline V gene are MGHDK and SYGVNS. CDR3 sequence: CASSERQKGDEQYF. The CDR3 coding sequence is TGTGCCAGCAGTGAGCGACAGAAGGGGGACGAGCAGTACTTC.

This clone was seen only once. This chain connects TRBV30 to TRBJ2-7; D is uncertain. From germline, CDR1 is GTSNPN and CDR2 SVGIG (reference sequence). V gave up 2 bases and J gave up 3 bases, with 17 bases separating them. The CDR3 contains 15 residues. The CDR3 bases are TGTGCCTGGAGTTCGACCGACCTTTCCAGCTACGAGCAGTACTTC. This translates into CAWSSTDLSSYEQYF.

This clone was counted between two and nine times. The rearrangement links TRBV10-3 to TRBJ2-7; 10 bases fit TRBD1. The V segment lost 9 bases and the J segment 4 bases; nucleotides outside the gene matches: 3. CDR3 length: 12 residues. CDR1 is ENHRY, CDR2 SYGVKD, per germline. The DNA of the CDR3 is TGTGCCATGCCGGGACAGGGGTACGAGCAGTACTTC. Translating it yields CAMPGQGYEQYF.

The V gene is TRBV27, the J gene TRBJ2-3; either TRBD1 or TRBD2 may supply D (5 bases each). The CDR3 totals 16 residues. V gave up 7 bases and J gave up 4 bases, with 21 bases separating them. Germline lookup yields CDR1 MNHEY and CDR2 SMNVEV (reference sequence). The CDR3 loop is CASNVLGAPTPDTQYF. The DNA of the CDR3 is TGTGCCAGCAACGTACTAGGGGCACCCACCCCAGATACGCAGTATTTT.

The rearrangement joins TRBV29-1 to TRBJ1-2, with D perhaps matching TRBD1 (6 bases). CDR3 size: 14 residues. The V gene lost 4 bases and the J gene lost 1 base, with 13 bases spanning the gap. Germline assignment: CDR1 SQVTM and CDR2 ANQGSEA. The chain's CDR3 is CSVVTGAFNYGYTF. The CDR3 nucleotides are TGCAGCGTTGTGACAGGCGCATTTAACTATGGCTACACCTTC.

This clone came up a few times. Other DNA sequences in the same sample also yield this CDR3. The V call is TRBV27, the J call TRBJ1-5; no reliable D call. Trimming left V 4 bases short and J 2 bases short, with 9 bases between. The CDR3 totals 14 residues. Germline V lookup: CDR1 MNHEY, CDR2 SMNVEV (reference sequence). In nucleotides, the CDR3 is TGTGCCAGCAGTTGGGGTGGCGGCAATCAGCCCCAGCATTTT. Its protein is CASSWGGGNQPQHF.

The chain couples TRBV28 to TRBJ1-2; D is unclear. CDR3 length: 17 amino acids. Trimming removed 3 bases at V and 0 bases at J, with 17 bases between. Germline values: CDR1 MDHEN, CDR2 SYDVKM. The CDR3 region is CASSLQVGRPTNYGYTF. CDR3 in DNA: TGTGCCAGCAGTTTGCAGGTCGGCAGGCCCACTAACTATGGCTACACCTTC.

The V call is TRBV11-2, the J call TRBJ2-7; 7 positions match TRBD2. The CDR3 is made up of 15 amino acids. Trimming removed 3 bases from V and 2 bases from J; junction bases left unmatched: 7. The germline V gene has CDR1 SGHAT and CDR2 FQNNGV. CDR3 in amino acids: CASSFPGGLAYEQYF. CDR3 nucleotides: TGTGCCAGCAGCTTTCCCGGGGGGTTGGCCTACGAGCAGTACTTC.